This TCR beta chain was documented in a study of early T cells in non-severe SARS-CoV-2 infection. Findings of the study overall: Anti-spike CD8 responses were favored by VDJdb matching, which missed private and CD4 specificities.

V trimming: 3 bases; J trimming: 9 bases; junction bases outside the gene matches: 1. The length of the CDR3 is 12 residues. Germline CDR1 reads GTSNPN; CDR2 reads SVGIG (reference sequence). In TCRdb, the 5' RACE reads were re-called with MiXCR into one record per CDR3 protein. The repertoire holds 53,000 or so distinct CDR3 sequences, with around 9.5% as singletons. The table lists this clonotype with a count of one. Its specificity is unknown. Sequencing used whole blood. The chain is built from TRBV30 and TRBJ2-1; 11 bases fit TRBD2. This TCR was recovered from an adult who was a healthcare worker with PCR-confirmed SARS-CoV-2 infection or an uninfected control (not recorded which). The CDR3 here is CAWRGLAVEQFF. The CDR3 nucleotides read TGTGCCTGGAGGGGACTAGCGGTTGAGCAGTTCTTC.